A selection of T cell receptor beta chains follows, all from one sample in a study of shared clonotypes between healthy human individuals. The table came from immunoSEQ multiplex PCR; TCRdb's copy has only in-frame clones and leaves some out. The table records around 690,000 clones, 80% to 95% of them present only once. The specimen was memory CD8+ T cells from PBMCs. The receptors were gathered from a man younger than 35 in good health. Some clones in this sample may be carry-over from other donors' samples. Each CDR3 is given with its conserved first and last residue.

V,J,CDR3
TRBV2,TRBJ2-1,CASMVGGQFF
TRBV5-4,TRBJ2-7,CASSMIPGEQYF
TRBV11-2,TRBJ2-7,CASSHRDTLLGEQYF
TRBV5-1,TRBJ2-7,CASSLAAGMDYEQYF
TRBV29-1,TRBJ2-5,CSATSQEGTQYF
TRBV7-9,TRBJ2-7,CASSLGGLYEQYF
TRBV9,TRBJ2-3,CASSVGRGSSGSTDTQYF
TRBV11-2,TRBJ2-5,CASSSGLALKETQYF
TRBV9,TRBJ2-3,CASSARGADTQYF
TRBV6-5,TRBJ2-2,CASSYLQVTGELFF
TRBV28,TRBJ2-7,CASSPRGASYEQYF
TRBV7-9,TRBJ2-5,CASSNTGWETQYF
TRBV7-2,TRBJ1-2,CASSPATGGGRGYTF
TRBV5-6,TRBJ2-7,CASSLGRDRGYEQYF
TRBV29-1,TRBJ2-1,CSVEDWGASSYNEQFF
TRBV5-5,TRBJ2-5,CASSQTRDISKEGTQYF
TRBV29-1,TRBJ2-1,CSISSGTGMAYEQFF
TRBV6-1,TRBJ2-2,CASSEVGAYTGELFF
TRBV7-3,TRBJ2-1,CASSIDRGSYNEQFF
TRBV29-1,TRBJ2-1,CSVDTGDYNEQFF
TRBV19,TRBJ2-1,CASSIMIADNEQFF
TRBV6-1,TRBJ1-5,CASSIPTTGYQPQHF
TRBV6-6,TRBJ2-7,CASSTPGTSEQYF
TRBV29-1,TRBJ1-2,CSVGVGQRKFYGYTF
TRBV23-1,TRBJ2-1,CASSHHPQVNEQFF
TRBV7-8,TRBJ2-5,CASSRLVREGSYF
TRBV6-1,TRBJ2-2,CASSVRDYPNTGELFF
TRBV6-4,TRBJ2-2,CASKSGVDTGELFF
TRBV4-1,TRBJ1-1,CASSGKEGYTEAFF
TRBV4-3,TRBJ2-1,CASSQTSDTYNEQFF
TRBV9,TRBJ1-5,CASSVSETQPQHF
TRBV28,TRBJ2-1,CASSTRREGPYNEQFF
TRBV28,TRBJ1-1,CASRQTGKTLAFF
TRBV10-3,TRBJ2-3,CAISGLSSGSATDTQYF
TRBV27,TRBJ2-1,CASSVTSGISYNEQFF
TRBV30,TRBJ2-7,CAWDKGIPYEQYF
TRBV7-8,TRBJ1-1,CASSLQGRTEAFF
TRBV28,TRBJ1-1,CASSLSGVGTEAFF
TRBV7-3,TRBJ2-3,CASSLTSGSVDTQYF
TRBV5-1,TRBJ1-1,CASSFSGPEAFF
TRBV27,TRBJ2-7,CATRTSGRGYEQYF
TRBV2,TRBJ1-5,CASSEGQNRIQPQHF
TRBV6-5,TRBJ2-3,CASSSLAGTTDTQYF
TRBV15,TRBJ2-7,CATRTTGTGASEQYF
TRBV5-4,TRBJ1-2,CASSLEGGLRGYTF
TRBV5-4,TRBJ1-2,CASSRRGLQGNNVGYTF
TRBV27,TRBJ1-1,CASSLQTGGNTEAFF
TRBV5-4,TRBJ1-1,CASSPTQRNTEAFF
TRBV28,TRBJ2-5,CASKASPQETQYF
TRBV27,TRBJ1-1,CASSPRGQGANTEAFF
TRBV28,TRBJ2-3,CASTGQRGATDTQYF
TRBV19,TRBJ2-1,CASSIAGSYNEQFF
TRBV19,TRBJ1-5,CASSIGPAYRPQHF
TRBV28,TRBJ2-7,CASSLTRAGEQYF
TRBV6-5,TRBJ2-7,CASSGTGSPLYEQYF
TRBV12-5,TRBJ1-2,CASGSSPDRNYGYTF
TRBV6-6,TRBJ2-5,CASRESRGMQETQYF
TRBV27,TRBJ2-1,CASSLSRNAISGRAGDEQFF